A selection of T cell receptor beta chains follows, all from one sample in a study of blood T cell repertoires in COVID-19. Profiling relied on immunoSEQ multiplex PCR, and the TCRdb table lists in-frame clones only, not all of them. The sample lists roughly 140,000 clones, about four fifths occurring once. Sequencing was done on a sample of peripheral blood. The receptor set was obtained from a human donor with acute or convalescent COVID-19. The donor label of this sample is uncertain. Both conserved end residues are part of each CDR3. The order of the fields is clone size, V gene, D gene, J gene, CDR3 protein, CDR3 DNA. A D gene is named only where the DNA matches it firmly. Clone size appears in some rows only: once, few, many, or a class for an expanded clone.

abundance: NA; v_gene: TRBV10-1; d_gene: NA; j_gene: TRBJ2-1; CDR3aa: CASSDIYNEQFF; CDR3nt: TGCGCCAGCAGTGACATCTACAATGAGCAGTTCTTC
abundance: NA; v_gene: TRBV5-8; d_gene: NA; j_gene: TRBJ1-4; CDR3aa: CASSLEETGNEKLFF; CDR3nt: TGTGCCAGCAGCTTGGAGGAGACAGGAAATGAAAAACTGTTTTTT
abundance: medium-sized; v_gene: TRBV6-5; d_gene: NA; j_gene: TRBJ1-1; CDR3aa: CASSYSDRRNTEAFF; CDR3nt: TGTGCCAGCAGTTACTCTGACAGGAGGAACACTGAAGCTTTCTTT
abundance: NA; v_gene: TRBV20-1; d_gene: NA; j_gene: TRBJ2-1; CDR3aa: CSASSANEQFF; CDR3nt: TGCAGTGCTAGCAGCGCCAATGAGCAGTTCTTC
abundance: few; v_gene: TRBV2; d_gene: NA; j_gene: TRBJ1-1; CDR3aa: CAQGGLGAFF; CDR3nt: TGTGCCCAAGGGGGACTAGGAGCTTTCTTT
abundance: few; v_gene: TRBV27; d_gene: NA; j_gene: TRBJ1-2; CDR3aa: CASSLGGSYGYTF; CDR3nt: TGTGCCAGCAGTTTGGGGGGAAGCTATGGCTACACCTTC
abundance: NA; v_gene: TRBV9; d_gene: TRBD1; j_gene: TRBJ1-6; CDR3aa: CASSVGDRVGSPLHF; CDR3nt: TGTGCCAGCAGCGTAGGCGACAGGGTCGGTTCACCCCTCCACTTT
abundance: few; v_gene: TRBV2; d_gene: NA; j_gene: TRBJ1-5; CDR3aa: CASSGLTGRNQPQHF; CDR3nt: TGTGCCAGCAGTGGCCTGACAGGACGCAATCAGCCCCAGCATTTT
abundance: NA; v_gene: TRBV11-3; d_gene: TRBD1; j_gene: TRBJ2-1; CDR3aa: CASSLQGAQGEQFF; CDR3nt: TGTGCCAGCAGCCTACAGGGGGCGCAAGGTGAGCAGTTCTTC
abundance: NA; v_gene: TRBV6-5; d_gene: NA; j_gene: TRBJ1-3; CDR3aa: CASSSPGGPAGNTIYF; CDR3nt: TGTGCCAGCAGTTCCCCCGGGGGTCCTGCTGGAAACACCATATATTTT
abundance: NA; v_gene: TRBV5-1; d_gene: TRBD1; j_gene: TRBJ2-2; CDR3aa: CASSPGTGTTGELFF; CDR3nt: TGCGCCAGCAGCCCTGGGACAGGGACCACCGGGGAGCTGTTTTTT
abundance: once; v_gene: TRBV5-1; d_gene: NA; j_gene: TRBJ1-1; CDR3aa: CASSPSTDRDTEAFF; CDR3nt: TGCGCCAGCAGCCCAAGCACAGACAGAGACACTGAAGCTTTCTTT
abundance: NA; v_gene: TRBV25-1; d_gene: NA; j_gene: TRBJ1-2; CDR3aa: CASSEARDFNYGYTF; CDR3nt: TGTGCCAGCAGTGAGGCCAGGGACTTTAACTATGGCTACACCTTC
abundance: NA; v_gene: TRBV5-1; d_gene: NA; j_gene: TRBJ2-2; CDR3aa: CASSLEGTGELFF; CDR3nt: TGCGCCAGCAGCTTGGAGGGGACCGGGGAGCTGTTTTTT
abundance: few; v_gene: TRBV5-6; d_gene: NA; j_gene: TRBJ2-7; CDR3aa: CASSSRAYEQYF; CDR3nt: TGTGCCAGCAGCTCAAGAGCGTACGAGCAGTACTTC
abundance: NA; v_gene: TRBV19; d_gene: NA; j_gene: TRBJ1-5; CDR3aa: CASSRGGPQHF; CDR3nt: TGTGCCAGTTCGAGGGGGGGGCCCCAGCATTTT
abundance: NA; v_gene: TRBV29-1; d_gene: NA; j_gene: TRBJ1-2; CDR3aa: CSASGPTGDYGYTF; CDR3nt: TGCAGCGCCTCCGGGCCGACAGGAGACTATGGCTACACCTTC
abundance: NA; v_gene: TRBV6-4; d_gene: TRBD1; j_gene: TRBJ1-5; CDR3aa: CASRPLKDRDDQPQHF; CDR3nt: TGTGCCAGCAGGCCCCTAAAGGACAGGGATGATCAGCCCCAGCATTTT
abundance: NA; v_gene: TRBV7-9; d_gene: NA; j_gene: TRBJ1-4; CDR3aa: CASSFTVGGGEKLFF; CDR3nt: TGTGCCAGCAGCTTCACAGTGGGGGGAGGCGAAAAACTGTTTTTT
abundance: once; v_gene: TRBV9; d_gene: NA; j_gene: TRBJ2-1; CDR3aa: CASSVVGGEQFF; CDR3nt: TGTGCCAGCAGCGTAGTTGGCGGTGAGCAGTTCTTC
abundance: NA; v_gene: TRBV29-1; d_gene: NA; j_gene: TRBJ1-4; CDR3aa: CSALGHSVATNEKLFF; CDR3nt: TGCAGCGCCCTAGGACACAGTGTTGCAACTAATGAAAAACTGTTTTTT
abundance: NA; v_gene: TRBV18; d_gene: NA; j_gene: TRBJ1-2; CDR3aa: CASSTQGGRTYGYTF; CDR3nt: TGTGCCAGCTCAACCCAGGGAGGCCGGACCTATGGCTACACCTTC
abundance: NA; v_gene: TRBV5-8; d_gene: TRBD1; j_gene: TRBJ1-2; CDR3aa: CASSSDREYYGYTF; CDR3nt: TGTGCCAGCAGCTCGGACAGGGAATACTATGGCTACACCTTC
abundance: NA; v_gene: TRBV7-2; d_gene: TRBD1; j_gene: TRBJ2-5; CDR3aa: CASSLEWTGETQYF; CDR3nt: TGTGCCAGCAGCTTAGAGTGGACAGGCGAGACCCAGTACTTC
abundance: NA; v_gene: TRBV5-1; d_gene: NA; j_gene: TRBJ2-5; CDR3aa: CASSLSGRYQETQYF; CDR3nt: TGCGCCAGCAGCTTAAGCGGCAGATACCAAGAGACCCAGTACTTC
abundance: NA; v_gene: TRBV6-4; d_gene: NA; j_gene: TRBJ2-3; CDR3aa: CASSGTHTDTQYF; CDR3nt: TGTGCCAGCAGTGGGACTCACACAGATACGCAGTATTTT
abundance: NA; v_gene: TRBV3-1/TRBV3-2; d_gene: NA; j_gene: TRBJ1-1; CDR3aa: CASSQGNLNTEAFF; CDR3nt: TGTGCCAGCAGTCAGGGGAATTTGAACACTGAAGCTTTCTTT
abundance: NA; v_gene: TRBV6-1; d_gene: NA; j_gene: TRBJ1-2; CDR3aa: CASSETGYYGYTF; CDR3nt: TGTGCCAGCAGTGAGACAGGTTACTATGGCTACACCTTC
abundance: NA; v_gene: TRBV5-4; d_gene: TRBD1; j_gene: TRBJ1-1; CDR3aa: CASSLLQGTNTEAFF; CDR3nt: TGTGCCAGCAGCTTACTACAGGGGACGAACACTGAAGCTTTCTTT
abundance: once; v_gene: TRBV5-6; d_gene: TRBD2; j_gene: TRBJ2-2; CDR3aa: CASSLRLAGGRTGELFF; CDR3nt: TGTGCCAGCAGCTTGAGGTTGGCGGGGGGTCGCACCGGGGAGCTGTTTTTT
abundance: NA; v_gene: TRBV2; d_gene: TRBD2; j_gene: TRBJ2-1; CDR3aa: CASSEGLAGARDEQFF; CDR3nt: TGTGCCAGCAGTGAAGGGTTAGCGGGGGCGAGGGATGAGCAGTTCTTC
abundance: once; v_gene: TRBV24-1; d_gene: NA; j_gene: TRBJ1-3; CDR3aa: CVLTEWRAGNTIYF; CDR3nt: TGTGTCCTCACCGAGTGGCGGGCTGGAAACACCATATATTTT
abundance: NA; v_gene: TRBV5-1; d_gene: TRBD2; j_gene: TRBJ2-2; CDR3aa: CASSLAGGGTTGELFF; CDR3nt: TGCGCCAGCAGCTTGGCGGGCGGGGGGACCACCGGGGAGCTGTTTTTT
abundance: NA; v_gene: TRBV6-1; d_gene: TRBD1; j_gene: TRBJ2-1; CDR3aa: CASSEYEGAPYNEQFF; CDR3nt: TGTGCCAGCAGTGAATACGAGGGGGCCCCCTACAATGAGCAGTTCTTC
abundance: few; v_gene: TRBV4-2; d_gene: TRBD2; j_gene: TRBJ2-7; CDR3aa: CASSPYGTSGGYEQYF; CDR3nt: TGTGCCAGCAGCCCATACGGAACTAGCGGGGGCTACGAGCAGTACTTC
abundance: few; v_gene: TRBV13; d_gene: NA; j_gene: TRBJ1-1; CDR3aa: CASSLGTSRGNTEAFF; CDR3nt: TGTGCCAGCAGCCTCGGGACTTCTAGGGGGAACACTGAAGCTTTCTTT
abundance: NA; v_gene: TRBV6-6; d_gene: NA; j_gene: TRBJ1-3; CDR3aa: CASSFTAISGNTIYF; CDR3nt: TGTGCCAGCAGCTTCACTGCGATCTCTGGAAACACCATATATTTT
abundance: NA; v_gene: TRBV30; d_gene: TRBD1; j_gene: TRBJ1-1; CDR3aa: CAWSVEGGAGGAFF; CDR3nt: TGTGCCTGGAGTGTTGAAGGGGGCGCGGGTGGGGCTTTCTTT
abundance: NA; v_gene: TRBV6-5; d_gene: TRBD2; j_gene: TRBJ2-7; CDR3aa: CASRIGSGISYEQYF; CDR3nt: TGTGCCAGCAGGATTGGAAGCGGGATATCCTACGAGCAGTACTTC
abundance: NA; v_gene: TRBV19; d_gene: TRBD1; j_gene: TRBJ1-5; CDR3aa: CASSFDRGHQPQHF; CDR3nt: TGTGCCAGTAGCTTTGACAGGGGCCATCAGCCCCAGCATTTT
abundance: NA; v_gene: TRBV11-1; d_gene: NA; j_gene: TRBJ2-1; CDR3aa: CASSLGGEQFF; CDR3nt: TGTGCCAGCAGCTTGGGGGGAGAGCAGTTCTTC
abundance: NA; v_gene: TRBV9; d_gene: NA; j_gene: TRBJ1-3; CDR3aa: CASSVDRDGNTIYF; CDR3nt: TGTGCCAGCAGCGTAGACAGGGATGGAAACACCATATATTTT
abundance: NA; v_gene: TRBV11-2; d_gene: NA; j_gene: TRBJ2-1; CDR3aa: CASRGQTNLYNEQFF; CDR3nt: TGTGCCAGCCGAGGACAGACCAACCTCTACAATGAGCAGTTCTTC
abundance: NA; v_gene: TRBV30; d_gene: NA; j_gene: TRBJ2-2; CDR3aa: CAWWHGETGELFF; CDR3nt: TGTGCCTGGTGGCACGGAGAGACCGGGGAGCTGTTTTTT
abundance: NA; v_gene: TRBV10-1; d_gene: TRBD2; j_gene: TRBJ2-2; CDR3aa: CASSDPGLAGTGELFF; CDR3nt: TGCGCCAGCAGCGATCCGGGACTAGCGGGGACCGGGGAGCTGTTTTTT
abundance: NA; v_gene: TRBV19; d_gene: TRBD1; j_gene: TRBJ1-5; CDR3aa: CATSGTGSSRPQHF; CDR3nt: TGTGCCACCTCCGGGACAGGGTCCTCACGGCCCCAGCATTTT
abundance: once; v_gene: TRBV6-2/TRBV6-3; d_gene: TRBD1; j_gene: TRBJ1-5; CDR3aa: CASSHRGLGQPQHF; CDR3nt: TGTGCCAGCAGTCACAGGGGGCTAGGGCAGCCCCAGCATTTT
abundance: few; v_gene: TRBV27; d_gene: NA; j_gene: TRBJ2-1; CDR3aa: CASSLDLPSYNEQFF; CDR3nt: TGTGCCAGCAGTTTAGACTTGCCCTCCTACAATGAGCAGTTCTTC
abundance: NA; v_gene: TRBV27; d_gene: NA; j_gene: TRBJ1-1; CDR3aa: CASSLRGKAFF; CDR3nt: TGTGCCAGCAGCCTACGGGGGAAAGCTTTCTTT
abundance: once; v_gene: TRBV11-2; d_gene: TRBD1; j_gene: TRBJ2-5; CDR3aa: CASSLTPGGETQYF; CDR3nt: TGTGCCAGCAGCCTCACACCAGGGGGAGAGACCCAGTACTTC
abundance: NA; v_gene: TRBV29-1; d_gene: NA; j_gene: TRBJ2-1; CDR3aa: CSVQTTIPYNEQFF; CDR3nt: TGCAGCGTCCAGACAACGATCCCCTACAATGAGCAGTTCTTC
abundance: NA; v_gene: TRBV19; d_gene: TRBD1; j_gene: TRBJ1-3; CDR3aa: CASSPTGGNTIYF; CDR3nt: TGTGCCAGTAGTCCTACAGGGGGCAACACCATATATTTT
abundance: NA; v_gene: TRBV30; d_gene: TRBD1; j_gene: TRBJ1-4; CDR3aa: CASTRDSYNEKLFF; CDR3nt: TGTGCCTCCACCCGGGACAGCTATAATGAAAAACTGTTTTTT
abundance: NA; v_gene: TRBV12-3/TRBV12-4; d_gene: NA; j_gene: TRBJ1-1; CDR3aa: CASSPTRTEAFF; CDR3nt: TGTGCCAGCAGCCCTACGCGGACTGAAGCTTTCTTT
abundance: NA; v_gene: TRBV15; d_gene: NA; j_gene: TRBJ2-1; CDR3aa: CATSRDRRRVQQFF; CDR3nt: TGTGCCACCAGCAGAGATAGGAGGCGGGTTCAGCAGTTCTTC
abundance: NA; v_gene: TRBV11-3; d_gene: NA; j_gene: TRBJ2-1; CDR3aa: CASSFNQGSSEQFF; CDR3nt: TGTGCCAGCAGCTTCAATCAGGGGTCGTCCGAGCAGTTCTTC
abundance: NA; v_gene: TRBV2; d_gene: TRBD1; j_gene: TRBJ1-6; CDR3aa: CASSERTGESSPLHF; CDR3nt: TGTGCCAGCAGTGAGAGGACAGGGGAGAGTTCACCCCTCCACTTT
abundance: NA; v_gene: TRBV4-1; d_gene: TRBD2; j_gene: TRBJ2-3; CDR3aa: CASTRAGGSADTQYF; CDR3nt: TGCGCCAGCACCCGGGCGGGGGGGTCAGCAGATACGCAGTATTTT
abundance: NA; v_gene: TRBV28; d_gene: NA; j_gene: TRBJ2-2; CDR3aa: CASSLGGSNTGELFF; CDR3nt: TGTGCCAGCAGTTTGGGGGGTTCGAACACCGGGGAGCTGTTTTTT